The 19 T cell receptor beta chains below come from one sample, sequenced in a study of blood T cell repertoires in COVID-19. Only in-frame clones appear in the TCRdb table, and some are missing; sequencing was by immunoSEQ multiplex PCR. Here the sample spans more than 300,000 clones, more than 75% being singletons. The sequenced material came from PBMCs or T cells enriched from blood (not recorded which). The receptors shown here come from a woman under 30 who had recovered from COVID-19.

The gene calls are TRBV10-3 and TRBJ2-7, with a weak D call TRBD1 (5 bases). CDR1 is ENHRY, CDR2 SYGVKD, per germline. The V end lost 2 bases, the J end lost 4 bases, and 15 bases lay between the germline ends. The CDR3 runs 15 residues. The CDR3: CAISERSGAEYEQYF. The CDR3 DNA sequence: TGTGCCATCAGTGAGCGGAGTGGGGCAGAATACGAGCAGTACTTC.

This chain links TRBV11-3 with TRBJ2-7; a weak D match, TRBD1 (5 bases). This CDR3 is 13 amino acids long. V was clipped by 1 base and J by 3 bases, with 7 bases between them. Germline V gene sequence: CDR1 SGHNT, CDR2 YENEEA. CDR3: CASSLAGNYEQYF. DNA for the CDR3: TGTGCCAGCAGCTTAGCAGGGAACTACGAGCAGTACTTC.

The chain employs TRBV28 and TRBJ2-7; 11 bases line up with TRBD2. V was pared by 2 bases and J by 3 bases, with 6 bases of the junction left unmatched. The CDR3 totals 16 residues. Per germline, CDR1 MDHEN and CDR2 SYDVKM. CDR3 protein: CASSLGASGGYYEQYF. As DNA, the CDR3 is TGTGCCAGCAGTTTAGGGGCTAGCGGGGGGTACTACGAGCAGTACTTC.

V is TRBV7-9 and J is TRBJ2-3; possible D gene TRBD1, 7 bases. Looked up from germline, CDR1 is SEHNR and CDR2 is FQNEAQ (reference sequence). Trimming pared 4 bases from V and 3 bases from J, leaving 23 bases between. The CDR3 spans 18 residues. Here the CDR3 DNA reads TGTGCCAGCAGCTGGGGCCAGGTGGAGGGGGCCGTAACAGATACGCAGTATTTT. This translates into CASSWGQVEGAVTDTQYF.

The CDR3 region has the DNA TGTGCCAGCAGCAAAGGAGGCCTACGACATGCAACTAATGAAAAACTGTTTTTT. It is translated as CASSKGGLRHATNEKLFF. The chain recombines TRBV11-2 with TRBJ1-4; D remains unclear. This CDR3 has 18 amino acids. Trimming stripped 5 bases from V and 0 bases from J, with 19 bases between. Per germline, CDR1 SGHAT and CDR2 FQNNGV.

The rearrangement links TRBV28 to TRBJ2-7; TRBD1 agrees at 9 bases. V gave up 4 bases and J gave up 2 bases; unmatched junction bases: 6. Germline V lookup: CDR1 MDHEN, CDR2 SYDVKM. CDR3 size: 15 residues. DNA for the CDR3: TGTGCCAGCAGTTCCCGGGACAGGGATGCCTACGAGCAGTACTTC. It translates to CASSSRDRDAYEQYF.

This chain joins TRBV9 and TRBJ2-1; 7 bases are a match to TRBD2. V trimming: 0 bases; J trimming: 5 bases; junction bases outside the gene matches: 11. Germline lookup yields CDR1 SGDLS and CDR2 YYNGEE. CDR3 length: 17 residues. The CDR3 spells CASSVVRGAGPDNEQFF. The CDR3 region has the DNA TGTGCCAGCAGCGTAGTGCGGGGAGCGGGACCCGACAATGAGCAGTTCTTC.

J is TRBJ1-5 and V is TRBV4-1; 8 positions match TRBD1. CDR3 length: 15 residues. V lost 4 bases and J lost 4; bases outside the gene matches: 6. Germline values: CDR1 MGHRA, CDR2 YSYEKL. The CDR3 DNA reads TGCGCCAGCAGCCTAGACAGGGGTTGGAATCAGCCCCAGCATTTT. Its translation: CASSLDRGWNQPQHF.

The chain uses TRBV21-1 and TRBJ1-4. TRBV21-1 is a recognized pseudogene. There are 16 residues in the CDR3. The DNA for the CDR3 is TGTGCCAGCAGCACTTCTAGGAGGGCAACTAATGAAAAACTGTTTTTT. Amino acids: CASSTSRRATNEKLFF.

This chain joins TRBV6-5 and TRBJ2-1; 8 bases align to TRBD1. The CDR3 loop spans 11 amino acids. Trimming took 5 bases from V and 12 from J; bases not matched to a gene: 3. Germline CDR1 MNHEY, CDR2 SVGAGI. CDR3 residues: CASSTGQAQFF. The CDR3, as DNA: TGTGCCAGCAGTACGGGACAGGCGCAGTTCTTC.

In its sample, this clone was seen once. V usage is TRBV11-3 and J usage is TRBJ2-3; 15 bases agree with TRBD2. CDR1 is SGHNT, CDR2 YENEEA, per germline. This CDR3 has 18 residues. V trimming: 5 bases; J trimming: 2 bases; junction bases outside the gene matches: 8. The CDR3 spells CASSGTGTSGGPTDTQYF. CDR3 DNA: TGTGCCAGCAGCGGCACCGGGACTAGCGGGGGGCCCACAGATACGCAGTATTTT.

This chain joins TRBV10-1 and TRBJ1-4; the D gene is possibly TRBD1 (6 bases). In germline, CDR1 is WNHNN, CDR2 SYGVQD (reference sequence). The CDR3 contains 15 residues. Trimming shortened V by 0 bases and J by 8 bases, and 13 bases separated the two germline ends. This CDR3 reads CASSESTGGGEKLFF. The CDR3 DNA follows: TGCGCCAGCAGTGAGTCGACAGGAGGAGGCGAAAAACTGTTTTTT.

V and J are TRBV19 and TRBJ1-1, with D perhaps TRBD1 (5 bases). This CDR3 spans 14 amino acids. V lost 3 bases and J 3 bases, leaving 11 bases between the germline ends. The V gene's germline CDR1 is LNHDA and CDR2 SQIVND (reference sequence). The CDR3 DNA sequence: TGTGCCAGTAGTATCAAGGGACTGTACACTGAAGCTTTCTTT. Residues: CASSIKGLYTEAFF.

V and J are TRBV5-4 and TRBJ1-3, with a weak D call TRBD1 (5 bases). Germline lookup yields CDR1 SGHNT and CDR2 YYREEE (reference sequence). The CDR3 covers 16 residues. With 0 bases removed from V and 4 bases from J, the gap between germline ends came to 14 bases. The chain's CDR3 is CASSLVPNSGGNTIYF. The CDR3 region has the DNA TGTGCCAGCAGCTTGGTTCCGAATTCAGGGGGAAACACCATATATTTT.

This clone was picked up a small number of times. This chain connects TRBV5-6 to TRBJ1-6, with TRBD1 identical over 7 bases. Per germline, CDR1 SGHDT and CDR2 YYEEEE. The CDR3 has 13 residues. With 6 bases clipped from V and 9 bases from J, the junction kept 6 bases outside the gene matches. CDR3 in DNA: TGTGCCAGCATAAGGGGGCTCGGTTCACCCCTCCACTTT. Protein sequence: CASIRGLGSPLHF. The variable domain in full, with the rest retrieved from reference TRBV5-6 and TRBJ1-6, is DAGVTQSPTHLIKTRGQQVTLRCSPKSGHDTVSWYQQALGQGPQFIFQYYEEEERQRGNFPDRFSGHQFPNYSSELNVNALLLGDSALYLCASIRGLGSPLHFGNGTRLTVT.

This chain joins TRBV7-2 and TRBJ1-5, with TRBD1 as a possible D gene (6 bases). Germline lookup yields CDR1 SGHTA and CDR2 FQGNSA. The CDR3 totals 15 residues. Trimming took 5 bases from V and 7 from J, leaving 18 bases between them. CDR3 loop: CASSTDGGAGQPQHF. CDR3 coding DNA: TGTGCCAGCAGCACTGACGGGGGGGCAGGCCAGCCCCAGCATTTT.

The gene calls are TRBV19 and TRBJ1-3; D call uncertain. V lost 5 bases and J 2 bases, leaving 4 bases between the germline ends. The CDR3 is 12 amino acids. In germline, CDR1 is LNHDA, CDR2 SQIVND (reference sequence). The CDR3 DNA follows: TGTGCCAGTAGTTATCCTGGAAACACCATATATTTT. This sequence encodes CASSYPGNTIYF.

Worth noting for this clone: The same CDR3 is also encoded by other DNA sequences in this sample. This chain uses TRBV5-1 with TRBJ1-2, with 8 positions matching TRBD1. Germline values: CDR1 SGHRS, CDR2 YFSETQ. Losses at the gene ends were 2 bases for V and 8 bases for J; bases not matched to a gene: 5. The CDR3 sequence is 13 residues long. The CDR3 DNA sequence: TGCGCCAGCAGCTTAGGACAGGGTGGGGGCTACACCTTC. Its translation: CASSLGQGGGYTF.

This rearrangement joins TRBV4-3 to TRBJ1-1; unclear D gene. Trimming removed 0 bases at V and 8 bases at J, with 10 bases between. From germline, CDR1 is LGHNA and CDR2 YSLEER. The CDR3 extends over 13 amino acids. The CDR3 DNA follows: TGCGCCAGCAGCCAAGATCGAGGAGGAGAAGCTTTCTTT. This codes for CASSQDRGGEAFF.